This T cell receptor (beta chain) was documented in a study of blood T cell repertoires in COVID-19. Study as a whole: Samples came from the United States, Italy and Spain, spanning acute and convalescent COVID-19. PBMCs, B-cell-depleted T cells, or T cells provided the cDNA or gDNA that made up the material.

Sequencing used immunoSEQ multiplex PCR; TCRdb keeps in-frame clones, though not all of them. The profile shows 52,000 or so clones, roughly 80% of them singletons. CDR3 length: 13 residues. Trimming stripped 6 bases from V and 7 bases from J, with 13 bases between. The germline V gene encodes CDR1 LNHDA and CDR2 SQIVND (reference sequence). The receptor was derived from a human donor in a cohort sampled during active or convalescent COVID-19. The rearrangement uses TRBV19 and TRBJ1-5, with D uncertain. Input material: peripheral blood. CDR3 bases: TGTGCCAGTAGATCCTCGCAGGTCCAGCCCCAGCATTTT. It translates to CASRSSQVQPQHF. Combining the CDR3 with reference TRBV19 and TRBJ1-5 gives the whole variable domain DGGITQSPKYLFRKEGQNVTLSCEQNLNHDAMYWYRQDPGQGLRLIYYSQIVNDFQKGDIAEGYSVSREKKESFPLTVTSAQKNPTAFYLCASRSSQVQPQHFGDGTRLSIL.